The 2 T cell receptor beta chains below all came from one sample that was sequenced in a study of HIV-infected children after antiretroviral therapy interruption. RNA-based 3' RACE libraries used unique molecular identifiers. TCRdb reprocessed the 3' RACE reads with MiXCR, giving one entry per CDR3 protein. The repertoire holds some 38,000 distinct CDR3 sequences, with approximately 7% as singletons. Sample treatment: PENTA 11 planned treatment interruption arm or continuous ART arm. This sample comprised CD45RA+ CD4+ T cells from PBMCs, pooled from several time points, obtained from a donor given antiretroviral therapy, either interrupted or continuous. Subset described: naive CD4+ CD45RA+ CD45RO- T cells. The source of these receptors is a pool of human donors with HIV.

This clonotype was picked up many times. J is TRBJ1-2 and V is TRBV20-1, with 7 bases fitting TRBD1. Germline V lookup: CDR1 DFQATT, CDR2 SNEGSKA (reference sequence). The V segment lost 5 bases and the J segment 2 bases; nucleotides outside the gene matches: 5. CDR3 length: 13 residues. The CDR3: CSALPQGNYGYTF. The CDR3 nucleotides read TGCAGTGCTCTTCCACAGGGGAACTATGGCTACACCTTC.

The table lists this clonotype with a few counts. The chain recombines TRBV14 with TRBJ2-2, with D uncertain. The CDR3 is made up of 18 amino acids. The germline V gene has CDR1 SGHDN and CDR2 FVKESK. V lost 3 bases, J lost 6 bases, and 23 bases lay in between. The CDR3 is CASSQGIAAEIMAGELFF. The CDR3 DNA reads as TGTGCCAGCAGCCAGGGAATTGCCGCCGAGATCATGGCCGGGGAGCTGTTTTTT.